This T cell receptor beta chain comes out of a study of metastatic and nonmetastatic thyroid tumors. General study findings and limits: In both blood and tumor samples, TCR beta diversity was reported significantly higher for malignant than benign nodules.

TCRdb re-called clones via MiXCR from the PCR reads. The sample includes around 37,000 clones, 25% to 30% of them seen just once. Before thyroid surgery, none of the patients had received any treatment. Germline V gene sequence: CDR1 MNHEY, CDR2 SVGEGT. The CDR3 is 13 residues long. V was cut by 6 bases and J by 0 bases, with 9 bases left in between. This clone was picked up a small number of times. Its antigen is still unknown. The specimen was blood. The V and J genes are TRBV6-2 or TRBV6-3 and TRBJ2-7, with D tentatively TRBD2 (6 bases). The receptor was isolated from a female donor with papillary thyroid cancer or a benign thyroid nodule (not recorded which). Some clones in this sample may be carry-over from other donors' samples. CDR3 amino acids: CASSRGNSYEQYF. CDR3 bases: TGTGCCAGCAGCCGCGGGAACTCCTACGAGCAGTACTTC.